The clone carrying this T cell receptor beta chain was seen at least ten times. Its antigen is still unknown. These data are taken from a study of blood T cells in healthy people across ages. Findings of the study overall: Considered underestimates were the diversity estimates obtained from one million T cells.

Those donating, healthy Caucasian individuals from Russia, were aged roughly 6 to 100. Each donor supplied approximately 10 milliliters of peripheral blood. Using a J-beta primer mix together with a sample-barcoded 5' primer, a second PCR was run for about 6 to 11 cycles. A template-switch adaptor with 12 random nucleotides tagged each cDNA molecule. Each CDR3 protein gets one entry after TCRdb re-called the 5' RACE reads with MiXCR. The profile shows fewer than 800,000 distinct CDR3 sequences, approximately 29% of them singletons. Sequencing was performed on blood. The receptor was isolated from a woman older than 75 in good health.

The DNA for the CDR3 is TGCGCCAGCAGCTTCGGGGGAATGAACACTGAAGCTTTCTTT. Its translation: CASSFGGMNTEAFF. The J gene is TRBJ1-1, the V gene TRBV5-1, with D maybe TRBD1 (5 bases). The V gene lost 2 bases and the J gene lost 0 bases, with 8 bases spanning the gap. CDR1 SGHRS and CDR2 YFSETQ come from the germline V gene. The CDR3 loop spans 14 amino acids. The full variable domain, with the rest looked up from reference TRBV5-1 and TRBJ1-1, is KAGVTQTPRYLIKTRGQQVTLSCSPISGHRSVSWYQQTPGQGLQFLFEYFSETQRNKGNFPGRFSGRQFSNSRSEMNVSTLELGDSALYLCASSFGGMNTEAFFGQGTRLTVV.